One sample yielded the 13 T cell receptor beta chains listed below, sequenced in a study of control samples from healthy donors and cancer patients. Some clones are missing from TCRdb's copy, which holds only in-frame ones; the method was immunoSEQ multiplex PCR. There are 95,000 to 100,000 clones in the sample; more than 85% occur only once, and 7.8% lies in the top ten. Material for sequencing was blood. Receptor source: a man aged 30 to 45 in good health.

The chain has TRBV5-6 and TRBJ1-5; 9 bases are shared with TRBD1. The junction had 8 bases not matched to a gene; V was cut back by 4 bases and J by 3 bases. The CDR3 sequence is 16 residues long. Germline CDR1 and CDR2: SGHDT and YYEEEE. CDR3 sequence: CASSLYRGQSNQPQHF. The CDR3 DNA reads as TGTGCCAGCAGCCTGTACAGGGGGCAGTCCAATCAGCCCCAGCATTTT. Together with reference TRBV5-6 and TRBJ1-5, the CDR3 gives the full variable domain: DAGVTQSPTHLIKTRGQQVTLRCSPKSGHDTVSWYQQALGQGPQFIFQYYEEEERQRGNFPDRFSGHQFPNYSSELNVNALLLGDSALYLCASSLYRGQSNQPQHFGDGTRLSIL.

CDR3 sequence (DNA): TGTGCCACCAGCCCCCGACAGGGTCAGCCCCAGCATTTT. Translated: CATSPRQGQPQHF. The rearrangement uses TRBV15 and TRBJ1-5, with TRBD1 matching over 7 bases. Germline V gene lookup returns CDR1 LNHNV and CDR2 YYDKDF (reference sequence). V was clipped by 5 bases and J by 6 bases; unmatched bases: 4. This CDR3 region has 13 residues.

This clone has just one count. The gene calls are TRBV5-6 and TRBJ1-1; no clear D. There are 14 residues in the CDR3. Germline V gene data show CDR1 as SGHDT and CDR2 as YYEEEE. Deletions cut 3 bases from V and 1 base from J, with 10 bases between. The chain's CDR3 is CASSSPEWNTEAFF. The CDR3 DNA reads as TGTGCCAGCAGCTCCCCAGAGTGGAACACTGAAGCTTTCTTT.

This clone was detected only once. J is TRBJ2-4 and V is TRBV5-1; 7 nucleotides match TRBD1. CDR3 length: 13 residues. J gave up 8 bases and V 0 bases, and 2 bases lay outside the gene matches. Germline lookup yields CDR1 SGHRS and CDR2 YFSETQ. CDR3 nucleotide sequence: TGCGCCAGCAGCTTGGACAGGGGATACATTCAGTACTTC. It encodes CASSLDRGYIQYF.

The chain employs TRBV15 and TRBJ1-4, with 10 bases that match TRBD1. This CDR3 is built from 15 residues. Trimming at V came to 3 bases and at J to 7 bases, leaving 5 bases not matched to a gene. Germline lookup yields CDR1 LNHNV and CDR2 YYDKDF (reference sequence). The DNA of the CDR3 is TGTGCCACCAGCAGGGGGACAGGGGCCGGTGAAAAACTGTTTTTT. Protein sequence: CATSRGTGAGEKLFF.

A single count supports this clone. The gene calls are TRBV5-1 and TRBJ2-2; the D gene is possibly TRBD2 (5 bases). The CDR3 is made up of 17 amino acids. The ends were cut back, 0 bases at V and 0 bases at J, with 12 bases in the middle. Germline-derived CDR1 and CDR2 are SGHRS and YFSETQ. The CDR3, as DNA: TGCGCCAGCAGCTTGGGCCCGAGAGGGACGAACACCGGGGAGCTGTTTTTT. This codes for CASSLGPRGTNTGELFF.

The gene calls are TRBV5-1 and TRBJ1-1; no clear D. CDR1 and CDR2 from the germline V gene are SGHRS and YFSETQ. This CDR3 comprises 13 residues. Trimming cost V 4 bases and J 0 bases, with 7 bases left between them. The CDR3: CASSPAVNTEAFF. CDR3 DNA: TGCGCCAGCAGCCCCGCGGTGAACACTGAAGCTTTCTTT. The full variable domain, with the rest looked up from reference TRBV5-1 and TRBJ1-1, is KAGVTQTPRYLIKTRGQQVTLSCSPISGHRSVSWYQQTPGQGLQFLFEYFSETQRNKGNFPGRFSGRQFSNSRSEMNVSTLELGDSALYLCASSPAVNTEAFFGQGTRLTVV.

V usage is TRBV6-2 or TRBV6-3 and J usage is TRBJ1-6; 10 bases line up with TRBD1. Germline V gene lookup returns CDR1 MNHEY and CDR2 SVGEGT. The junction had 8 bases not matched to a gene; V was cut back by 5 bases and J by 10 bases. CDR3 length: 15 residues. The chain's CDR3 is CASSLPGQGKSPLHF. CDR3 sequence (DNA): TGTGCCAGCAGTCTACCGGGACAGGGGAAATCACCCCTCCACTTT.

J is TRBJ2-5 and V is TRBV19; D might be TRBD1 (7 bases). The CDR3 consists of 14 residues. Germline CDR1 LNHDA, CDR2 SQIVND (reference sequence). Trimming pared 9 bases from V and 1 base from J, leaving 15 bases between. The CDR3 DNA sequence: TGTGCCAGCGGGGCAGGGGGGACCCAAGAGACCCAGTACTTC. Translated, it gives CASGAGGTQETQYF.

J is TRBJ1-1 and V is TRBV19, with D unclear. CDR1 is LNHDA, CDR2 SQIVND, per germline (reference sequence). The CDR3 length is 13 residues. The V and J ends lost 7 bases and 0 bases respectively, with 9 bases between them. The CDR3 DNA is TGTGCCAGTACAGACCGGTTGAACACTGAAGCTTTCTTT. As protein: CASTDRLNTEAFF.

The chain joins TRBV11-3 to TRBJ2-1; TRBD2 matches 7 bases. CDR1 is SGHNT, CDR2 YENEEA, per germline. The V and J ends lost 2 bases and 5 bases, in that order; junction bases with no gene match: 6. The CDR3 totals 15 residues. CDR3 in DNA: TGTGCCAGCAGCTTATTGAGTCTAGCGGACAATGAGCAGTTCTTC. Its translation is CASSLLSLADNEQFF.

V is TRBV5-4 and J is TRBJ1-6; D call uncertain. V lost 4 bases to trimming and J lost 0 bases, with 14 bases between them. The CDR3 has 17 amino acids. Germline lookup yields CDR1 SGHNT and CDR2 YYREEE (reference sequence). Here the CDR3 reads CASSPDPWGSYNSPLHF. The DNA for the CDR3 is TGTGCCAGCAGCCCGGACCCTTGGGGCTCCTATAATTCACCCCTCCACTTT.

V usage is TRBV3-1 (or the pseudogene TRBV3-2) and J usage is TRBJ2-3; no definite D call. V was cut by 2 bases and J by 2 bases, with 11 bases left in between. In germline, CDR1 is LGHDT, CDR2 YNNKEL (reference sequence). The CDR3 runs to 15 residues. CDR3 nucleotide sequence: TGTGCCAGCAGCCAATACATATTCCTCACAGATACGCAGTATTTT. Protein product: CASSQYIFLTDTQYF.